The 8 T cell receptor beta chains reported below all come from one sample, sequenced in a study of blood T cells in healthy people across ages. Combining a sample-barcoded 5' primer with a J-beta primer mix, a second PCR ran for roughly 7 to 11 cycles. TCRdb used MiXCR to reprocess the 5' RACE reads, holding one entry per CDR3 protein. Among 1.4 million or so distinct CDR3 sequences, 35% to 45% were seen once, and the ten largest hold 4%. Sequencing was done on a sample of blood. The source of these receptors is a woman between 18 and 30 years old in good health.

V and J are TRBV30 and TRBJ1-2, with a tentative D call TRBD1 (6 bases). CDR3 size: 13 residues. The V end lost 1 base, the J end lost 3 bases, and 9 bases lay between the germline ends. CDR1 is GTSNPN and CDR2 is SVGIG in the germline V gene (reference sequence). The DNA of the CDR3 is TGTGCCTGGAGTGGACAGGCTTACTATGGCTACACCTTC. This gives the protein CAWSGQAYYGYTF.

This clonotype was observed a handful of times. It may be a read error: a sequence one base away is much more abundant. The genes are TRBV7-2 and TRBJ2-5; the D is unclear. The CDR3 is 14 amino acids. Germline V CDR1 and CDR2: SGHTA, FQGNSA. Trimming took off 5 bases at V and 5 bases at J, with 15 bases between the two ends. CDR3 sequence (DNA): TGTGCCAGCAGCGTTCAACCCGGCCGGGAGACCCAGTACTTC. It specifies CASSVQPGRETQYF. The entire variable domain, with the rest obtained from reference TRBV7-2 and TRBJ2-5, is as follows: GAGVSQSPSNKVTEKGKDVELRCDPISGHTALYWYRQSLGQGLEFLIYFQGNSAPDKSGLPSDRFSAERTGGSVSTLTIQRTQQEDSAVYLCASSVQPGRETQYFGPGTRLLVL.

In DNA form, the CDR3 reads TGTGCCAGCCAAGACACCGGGGAGCTGTTTTTT. Translated: CASQDTGELFF. The gene calls are TRBV2 and TRBJ2-2; D not resolved. The CDR3 has 11 amino acids. CDR1 is SNHLY and CDR2 is FYNNEI in the germline V gene. V shed 8 bases and J shed 3 bases, with 4 bases lying between them. Complete variable domain (other parts from reference TRBV2 and TRBJ2-2): EPEVTQTPSHQVTQMGQEVILRCVPISNHLYFYWYRQILGQKVEFLVSFYNNEISEKSEIFDDQFSVERPDGSNFTLKIRSTKLEDSAMYFCASQDTGELFFGEGSRLTVL.

This clonotype occurred a few times. The rearrangement uses TRBV3-1 and TRBJ1-6, with D possibly matching TRBD1 (6 bases). This CDR3 has 15 residues. Germline V CDR1 and CDR2: LGHDT, YNNKEL (reference sequence). Deletions cut 3 bases from V and 5 bases from J, with 11 bases between. Written as DNA, the CDR3 is TGTGCCAGCAGCCACAGACAGGTTGATAATTCACCCCTCCACTTT. Protein: CASSHRQVDNSPLHF.

The chain carries TRBV7-2 and TRBJ1-5; D may be TRBD1 (6 bases). CDR1 and CDR2 from the germline V gene are SGHTA and FQGNSA. Trimming shortened V by 5 bases and J by 3 bases, and 14 bases separated the two germline ends. The length of the CDR3 is 15 residues. This chain's CDR3 is CASSPKTGSNQPQHF. In DNA form, the CDR3 reads TGTGCCAGCAGCCCTAAGACAGGATCCAATCAGCCCCAGCATTTT.

This clonotype was detected a few times. This chain joins TRBV20-1 and TRBJ2-6; D uncertain. Trimming cost V 3 bases and J 0 bases, with 15 bases left between them. The CDR3 extends over 17 amino acids. Looked up from germline, CDR1 is DFQATT and CDR2 is SNEGSKA (reference sequence). CDR3 loop: CSARLIFAPSGANVLTF. The CDR3 DNA follows: TGCAGTGCTAGGCTTATTTTTGCGCCCTCTGGGGCCAACGTCCTGACTTTC.

The gene calls are TRBV6-2 or TRBV6-3 and TRBJ2-1; D perhaps matches TRBD2 (5 bases). CDR3 length: 16 amino acids. Germline values: CDR1 MNHEY, CDR2 SVGEGT. Trimming pared 3 bases from V and 4 bases from J, leaving 16 bases between. The CDR3 loop is CASSYLLDFPYNEQFF. The CDR3 DNA reads as TGTGCCAGCAGTTATCTCTTGGACTTCCCGTACAATGAGCAGTTCTTC.

This clonotype appeared a few times. CDR3 sequence: CASSQGAGITEAFF. In nucleotides, the CDR3 is TGCGCCAGCAGCCAAGGGGCAGGGATCACTGAAGCTTTCTTT. The chain combines TRBV4-3 with TRBJ1-1, with a tentative D call TRBD1 (5 bases). The germline gives CDR1 LGHNA, CDR2 YSLEER. The CDR3 contains 14 residues. V lost 1 base, J lost 4 bases, and 10 bases lay in between.